This is a list of T cell receptor beta chains from one sample in a study of blood T cell repertoires in COVID-19. Libraries were prepared by immunoSEQ multiplex PCR; TCRdb keeps only in-frame clonotypes and omits some of them. The sample contains fewer than 250,000 clones, approximately 84% of which appear only once. The sample was peripheral blood. These receptors were obtained from a man aged 35 to 55 with acute or convalescent COVID-19. Each CDR3 is given with its conserved first and last residue. A D gene is named only where the DNA matches it firmly. Expanded clones are given a class, and other clones once, few, many or no size at all.

clone_size d_call cdr3_length j_call v_call cdr3_aa cdr3_nt
. . 15 TRBJ2-5 TRBV7-2 CASSQRRGGMETQYF TGTGCCAGCAGTCAGAGACGGGGTGGCATGGAGACCCAGTACTTC
once . 15 TRBJ2-7 TRBV7-2 CASSLAGTPTYEQYF TGTGCCAGCAGCTTAGCTGGGACACCGACCTACGAGCAGTACTTC
. . 10 TRBJ1-2 TRBV19 CASGRMGYTF TGTGCCAGTGGCCGAATGGGCTACACCTTC
. . 15 TRBJ1-4 TRBV3-1/TRBV3-2 CASSQARGFGEKLFF TGTGCCAGCAGCCAAGCTAGAGGATTTGGGGAAAAACTGTTTTTT
. . 15 TRBJ1-1 TRBV27 CASSTNRGGFAEAFF TGTGCCAGCAGTACGAATAGGGGGGGGTTCGCTGAAGCTTTCTTT
few . 13 TRBJ1-4 TRBV28 CASNRGRDEKLFF TGTGCCAGCAACCGAGGGAGGGATGAAAAACTGTTTTTT
. . 15 TRBJ1-1 TRBV28 CASLLGRTRSTEAFF TGTGCCAGCCTCCTCGGGCGGACAAGAAGCACTGAAGCTTTCTTT
. . 13 TRBJ2-7 TRBV19 CASSIGEGAEQYF TGTGCCAGTAGTATTGGAGAAGGGGCCGAGCAGTACTTC
. . 16 TRBJ1-4 TRBV9 CASSVAPGATNEKLFF TGTGCCAGCAGCGTAGCCCCGGGTGCAACTAATGAAAAACTGTTTTTT
. TRBD1 14 TRBJ1-2 TRBV7-9 CASSPGQVRYGYTF TGTGCCAGCAGCCCGGGACAGGTCCGCTATGGCTACACCTTC
. TRBD1 15 TRBJ2-7 TRBV7-9 CASSSSGTGPYEQYF TGTGCCAGCAGCTCATCCGGGACAGGGCCCTACGAGCAGTACTTC
. . 13 TRBJ2-1 TRBV6-4 CASSDSITSEQFF TGTGCCAGCAGTGACTCTATCACATCGGAGCAGTTCTTC
once . 14 TRBJ2-1 TRBV5-1 CASSLDQGYNEQFF TGCGCCAGCAGCTTGGACCAGGGCTACAATGAGCAGTTCTTC
. TRBD2 16 TRBJ2-1 TRBV7-2 CASSSQSTSGGAVGFF TGTGCCAGCAGCTCCCAATCGACTAGCGGGGGGGCGGTAGGGTTCTTC
. TRBD1 16 TRBJ2-1 TRBV5-1 CASSYGGTGLGNEQFF TGCGCCAGCAGCTATGGGGGGACAGGGTTGGGGAATGAGCAGTTCTTC
. . 13 TRBJ2-4 TRBV6-5 CASSYLSENIQYF TGTGCCAGCAGTTACCTCAGCGAAAACATTCAGTACTTC
. TRBD1 15 TRBJ1-2 TRBV3-1/TRBV3-2 CASSSGTGFNYGYTF TGTGCCAGCAGCTCAGGGACAGGATTTAACTATGGCTACACCTTC
. . 15 TRBJ1-2 TRBV27 CATLGDTGGFYGYTF TGTGCCACCCTCGGGGATACGGGGGGCTTCTATGGCTACACCTTC
. . 18 TRBJ1-1 TRBV3-1/TRBV3-2 CASSQDSEVGPGIPEAFF TGTGCCAGCAGCCAAGATTCGGAGGTGGGCCCGGGGATCCCTGAAGCTTTCTTT
. . 12 TRBJ2-1 TRBV9 CASSVAVNEQFF TGTGCCAGCAGCGTAGCGGTCAATGAGCAGTTCTTC
. . 15 TRBJ1-1 TRBV3-1/TRBV3-2 CASSQSGRGYTEAFF TGTGCCAGCAGCCAGAGCGGCCGGGGTTACACTGAAGCTTTCTTT
once . 13 TRBJ1-2 TRBV12-3/TRBV12-4 CASSSNQGYGYTF TGTGCCAGCAGTTCCAACCAGGGCTATGGCTACACCTTC
few . 15 TRBJ1-2 TRBV28 CASSLGGLLNYGYTF TGTGCCAGCAGTTTAGGCGGTCTCCTCAACTATGGCTACACCTTC
. . 12 TRBJ1-3 TRBV24-1 CATSERGNTIYF TGTGCCACCAGTGAGCGCGGAAACACCATATATTTT
few . 15 TRBJ1-2 TRBV24-1 CATSARVAKLGGYTF TGTGCCACCAGTGCTCGAGTGGCAAAACTAGGTGGCTACACCTTC
. TRBD1 19 TRBJ1-4 TRBV5-1 CASSLDPGQTSSINEKLFF TGCGCCAGCAGCCTGGACCCGGGACAGACATCTAGCATTAATGAAAAACTGTTTTTT
. . 14 TRBJ1-3 TRBV6-6 CASRGARGGNTIYF TGTGCCAGCAGAGGGGCCCGGGGGGGAAACACCATATATTTT
few . 13 TRBJ1-3 TRBV12-3/TRBV12-4 CASTLNSGNTIYF TGTGCCAGCACCCTTAACTCTGGAAACACCATATATTTT
. TRBD1 16 TRBJ1-2 TRBV27 CASSLSPGQGAYGYTF TGTGCCAGCAGTTTATCTCCAGGACAGGGCGCCTATGGCTACACCTTC
. TRBD1 15 TRBJ1-2 TRBV6-5 CASLLGTGGWDGYTF TGTGCCAGCCTACTGGGGACAGGGGGGTGGGATGGCTACACCTTC
. . 15 TRBJ1-2 TRBV6-5 CASRAIPGHGLGYTF TGTGCCAGCAGGGCCATTCCGGGACATGGATTAGGCTACACCTTC
few TRBD1 14 TRBJ1-1 TRBV4-3 CASSPGQLNTEAFF TGCGCCAGCAGCCCGGGACAGTTGAACACTGAAGCTTTCTTT
. . 17 TRBJ1-6 TRBV28 CASSPPPVSSYNSPLHF TGTGCCAGCAGTCCCCCCCCCGTGAGCTCCTATAATTCACCCCTCCACTTT
. TRBD2 14 TRBJ2-3 TRBV6-4 CASSVGLAGDTQYF TGTGCCAGCAGTGTCGGACTAGCGGGGGATACGCAGTATTTT
. . 15 TRBJ1-2 TRBV2 CASRSRNNANYGYTF TGTGCCAGCCGTAGCAGAAACAACGCTAACTATGGCTACACCTTC
. TRBD2 17 TRBJ2-1 TRBV14 CASSQALGLAGTHEQFF TGTGCCAGCAGCCAAGCTCTGGGGCTAGCGGGGACCCATGAGCAGTTCTTC
. TRBD2 16 TRBJ2-3 TRBV7-9 CASSLRASGAVDTQYF TGTGCCAGCAGCCTGCGGGCTAGCGGGGCGGTAGATACGCAGTATTTT
. TRBD1 11 TRBJ1-1 TRBV7-9 CASAETGQAFF TGTGCCAGCGCCGAGACAGGGCAAGCTTTCTTT
. . 16 TRBJ1-2 TRBV6-2/TRBV6-3 CASSQQARRPYGGYTF TGTGCCAGCAGCCAACAGGCACGGCGCCCCTATGGCGGCTACACCTTC
. . 12 TRBJ1-2 TRBV7-9 CASSLGQNGYTF TGTGCCAGCAGCTTAGGGCAGAATGGCTACACCTTC
few . 11 TRBJ1-2 TRBV7-2 CASSFRDEYTF TGTGCCAGCAGCTTCAGGGATGAGTACACCTTC
few . 15 TRBJ1-2 TRBV28 CASSLGSLYSYGYTF TGTGCCAGCAGTTTGGGTAGCCTCTACTCCTATGGCTACACCTTC
once . 14 TRBJ2-5 TRBV9 CASSVGGVGETQYF TGTGCCAGCAGCGTAGGCGGGGTGGGGGAGACCCAGTACTTC
. . 13 TRBJ1-1 TRBV5-1 CASRNSALRGAFF TGCGCCAGCAGAAATTCAGCCCTCCGGGGGGCTTTCTTT
. TRBD1 15 TRBJ1-4 TRBV27 CASSLLQGAGEKLFF TGTGCCAGCAGTTTATTACAGGGGGCTGGTGAAAAACTGTTTTTT
. . 12 TRBJ2-2 TRBV15 CATSMEGGELFF TGTGCCACCAGCATGGAGGGCGGGGAGCTGTTTTTT
. . 15 TRBJ2-1 TRBV5-4 CASSLSGGARNEQFF TGTGCCAGCAGCTTAAGTGGGGGGGCAAGGAATGAGCAGTTCTTC
. . 14 TRBJ1-6 TRBV2 CASSHLSDNSPLHF TGTGCCAGCTCTCACTTATCGGATAATTCACCCCTCCACTTT
few TRBD1 12 TRBJ1-1 TRBV2 CASIQGVTEAFF TGTGCCAGCATTCAGGGGGTCACTGAAGCTTTCTTT
. TRBD2 14 TRBJ2-3 TRBV5-4 CASGYGGARDTQYF TGTGCCAGCGGCTACGGGGGGGCCAGGGATACGCAGTATTTT
. TRBD2 14 TRBJ2-1 TRBV7-2 CASSFRGGYNEQFF TGTGCCAGCAGCTTTCGGGGGGGGTATAATGAGCAGTTCTTC
. . 12 TRBJ2-5 TRBV29-1 CSVYSGDVTQYF TGCAGCGTCTACAGCGGAGATGTGACCCAGTACTTC
. TRBD1 15 TRBJ1-4 TRBV2 CASSYGQGGHEKLFF TGTGCCAGCAGTTACGGACAGGGTGGGCATGAAAAACTGTTTTTT
. TRBD1 15 TRBJ2-5 TRBV6-5 CASVPTDRGGETQYF TGTGCCAGCGTGCCCACTGACAGGGGCGGAGAGACCCAGTACTTC
. . 12 TRBJ1-2 TRBV14 CASSPQGYGYTF TGTGCCAGCAGCCCCCAGGGGTATGGCTACACCTTC
. TRBD2 17 TRBJ2-5 TRBV4-2 CASSQAASGGLQETQYF TGTGCCAGCAGCCAAGCCGCTAGCGGGGGCCTCCAAGAGACCCAGTACTTC